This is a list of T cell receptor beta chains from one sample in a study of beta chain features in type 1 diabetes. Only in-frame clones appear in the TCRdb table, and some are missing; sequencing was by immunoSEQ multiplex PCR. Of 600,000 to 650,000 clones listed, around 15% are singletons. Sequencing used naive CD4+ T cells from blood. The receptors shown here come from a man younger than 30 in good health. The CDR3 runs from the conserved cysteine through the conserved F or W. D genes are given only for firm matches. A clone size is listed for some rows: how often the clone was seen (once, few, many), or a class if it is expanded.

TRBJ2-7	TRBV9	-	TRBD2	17	CASSVGPKSGASYEQYF	TGTGCCAGCAGCGTAGGCCCTAAGAGCGGGGCGTCCTACGAGCAGTACTTC
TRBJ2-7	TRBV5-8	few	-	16	CASSLWSSGGSYEQYF	TGTGCCAGCAGCTTGTGGTCATCAGGGGGGAGCTACGAGCAGTACTTC
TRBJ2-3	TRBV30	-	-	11	CAWSRTDTQYF	TGTGCCTGGAGTAGGACAGATACGCAGTATTTT
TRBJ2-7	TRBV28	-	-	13	CATRMGAFYEQYF	TGTGCCACCAGAATGGGCGCTTTCTACGAGCAGTACTTC
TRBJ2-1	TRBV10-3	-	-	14	CAIGLASSYNEQFF	TGTGCCATCGGCCTAGCTAGCTCCTACAATGAGCAGTTCTTC
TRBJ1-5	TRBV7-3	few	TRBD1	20	CASSLPSGGGTVYSNQPQHF	TGTGCCAGCAGCTTACCCTCGGGAGGGGGCACGGTTTATAGCAATCAGCCCCAGCATTTT
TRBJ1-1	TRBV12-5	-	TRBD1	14	CASGRQGLVTEAFF	TGTGCTAGTGGTAGACAGGGGCTGGTCACTGAAGCTTTCTTT
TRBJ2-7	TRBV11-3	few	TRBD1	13	CASSTYTGDEQYF	TGTGCCAGCAGCACCTACACAGGGGACGAGCAGTACTTC
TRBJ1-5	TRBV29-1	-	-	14	CSVVQGGGNQPQHF	TGCAGCGTTGTCCAGGGCGGGGGCAATCAGCCCCAGCATTTT
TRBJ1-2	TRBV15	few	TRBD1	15	CATSRDPQGIYGYTF	TGTGCCACCAGCAGAGACCCACAGGGGATCTATGGCTACACCTTC
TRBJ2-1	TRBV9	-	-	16	CASSVDGGNSYNEQFF	TGTGCCAGCAGCGTAGATGGAGGAAACTCCTACAATGAGCAGTTCTTC
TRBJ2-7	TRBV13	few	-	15	CASSPIRTEPYEQYF	TGTGCCAGCAGCCCCATAAGGACGGAACCCTACGAGCAGTACTTC
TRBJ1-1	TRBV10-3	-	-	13	CAIGTRLNTEAFF	TGTGCCATCGGTACCAGATTGAACACTGAAGCTTTCTTT
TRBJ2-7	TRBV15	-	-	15	CATSKGHPRSYEQYF	TGTGCCACCAGCAAGGGACACCCTCGCTCCTACGAGCAGTACTTC
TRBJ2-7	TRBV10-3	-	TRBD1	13	CAISGQGAYEQYF	TGTGCCATCAGCGGACAGGGGGCCTACGAGCAGTACTTC
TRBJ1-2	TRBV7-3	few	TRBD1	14	CASSAGTVNYGYTF	TGTGCCAGCAGCGCCGGGACAGTAAACTATGGCTACACCTTC
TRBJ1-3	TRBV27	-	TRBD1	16	CASSQQGLAAGNTIYF	TGTGCCAGCAGCCAACAGGGGCTGGCGGCTGGAAACACCATATATTTT
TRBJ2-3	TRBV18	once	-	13	CASSTLDQDTQYF	TGTGCCAGCTCAACACTAGATCAAGATACGCAGTATTTT
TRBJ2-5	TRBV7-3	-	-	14	CASSPRAGQETQYF	TGTGCCAGCAGCCCGAGGGCAGGCCAAGAGACCCAGTACTTC